This T cell receptor beta chain appears in the sequencing data of a study of blood T cell repertoires in COVID-19. Study context: There were acute and convalescent COVID-19 samples, and they came from the United States, Italy and Spain. T cells, B-cell-depleted T cells, or PBMCs provided the cDNA or gDNA that served as material.

Authors' analysis steps: Amplification of reference gene primers provided the estimated nucleated cell counts. The method was immunoSEQ multiplex PCR; TCRdb's version includes in-frame clones alone and lacks a portion of them. D and trimming come from the DNA, and the V and J calls and clone size come from that table. The repertoire holds 87,000 or so clones, with around 90% as singletons. The CDR3 is made up of 14 amino acids. In germline, CDR1 is LNHNV, CDR2 YYDKDF (reference sequence). V trimming: 4 bases; J trimming: 5 bases; junction bases outside the gene matches: 7. Sequencing was carried out using peripheral blood. This receptor was identified in a man aged 35 to 55 with acute or convalescent COVID-19. The V gene is TRBV15, the J gene TRBJ1-1; the match to TRBD1 covers 7 bases. The CDR3 nucleotides are TGTGCCACCAGCACCAACAGGGGTTCGACTGAAGCTTTCTTT. Protein product: CATSTNRGSTEAFF. The full variable domain, in which reference TRBV15 and TRBJ1-1 provide the parts outside the CDR3, is DAMVIQNPRYQVTQFGKPVTLSCSQTLNHNVMYWYQQKSSQAPKLLFHYYDKDFNNEADTPDNFQSRRPNTSFCFLDIRSPGLGDTAMYLCATSTNRGSTEAFFGQGTRLTVV.